The clone carrying this T cell receptor beta chain was seen just once. The antigen remains undetermined. Germline CDR1 and CDR2: ENHRY and SYGVKD. The CDR3 covers 15 residues. Produced via immunoSEQ multiplex PCR; TCRdb's table is partial and in-frame only. The table shows 2.3 million or so clones, with 90% to 95% occurring only once. These data originate in a study of shared clonotypes between healthy human individuals. In the study overall: Plates per donor: three CD4 naive, three CD4 memory, two CD8 naive, one CD8 memory.

General study findings and limits: Rarefaction gave evidence that sorted-subset sequencing remained incomplete despite large depth.

The sequencing sample was made of naive CD4+ T cells from PBMCs. The sample's subset: CD45RA+ positively selected. The TCR comes from a man aged 18 to 35 in good health. Some clones in this sample may be carry-over from other donors' samples. This chain uses TRBV10-3 with TRBJ2-5; tentative D call: TRBD2 (6 bases). The DNA end is more similar to TRBJ2-7, so the J call may be wrong. DNA for the CDR3: TGTGCCATCAGTGAGTCACCGGGGGACGCCTACGAGCAGTACTTC. Translated: CAISESPGDAYEQYF.